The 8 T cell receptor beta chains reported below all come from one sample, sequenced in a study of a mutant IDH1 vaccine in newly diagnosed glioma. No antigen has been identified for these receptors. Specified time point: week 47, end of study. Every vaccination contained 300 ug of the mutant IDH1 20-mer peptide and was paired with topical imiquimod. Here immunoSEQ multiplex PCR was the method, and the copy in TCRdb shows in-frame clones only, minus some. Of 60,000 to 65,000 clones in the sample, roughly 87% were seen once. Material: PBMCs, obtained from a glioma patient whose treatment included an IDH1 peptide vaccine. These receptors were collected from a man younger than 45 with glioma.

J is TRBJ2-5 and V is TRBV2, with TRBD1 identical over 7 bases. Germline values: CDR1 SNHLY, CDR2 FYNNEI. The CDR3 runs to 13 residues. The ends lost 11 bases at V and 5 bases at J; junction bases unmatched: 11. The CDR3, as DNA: TGTGCCCGTAGGACAGGAAAGACGGAGACCCAGTACTTC. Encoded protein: CARRTGKTETQYF. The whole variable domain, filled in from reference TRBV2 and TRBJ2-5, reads EPEVTQTPSHQVTQMGQEVILRCVPISNHLYFYWYRQILGQKVEFLVSFYNNEISEKSEIFDDQFSVERPDGSNFTLKIRSTKLEDSAMYFCARRTGKTETQYFGPGTRLLVL.

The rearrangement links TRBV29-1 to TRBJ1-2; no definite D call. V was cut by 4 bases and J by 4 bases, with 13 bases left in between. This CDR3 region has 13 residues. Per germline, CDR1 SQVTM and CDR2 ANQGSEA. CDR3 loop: CSVVGVAGYGYTF. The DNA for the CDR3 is TGCAGCGTTGTTGGGGTGGCCGGCTATGGCTACACCTTC.

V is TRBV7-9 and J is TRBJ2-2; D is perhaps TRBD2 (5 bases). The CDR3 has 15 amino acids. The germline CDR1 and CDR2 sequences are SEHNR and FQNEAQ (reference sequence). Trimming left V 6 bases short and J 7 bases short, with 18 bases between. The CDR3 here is CASRSQTGEGGELFF. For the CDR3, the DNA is TGTGCCAGCAGATCTCAGACCGGAGAGGGCGGGGAGCTGTTTTTT.

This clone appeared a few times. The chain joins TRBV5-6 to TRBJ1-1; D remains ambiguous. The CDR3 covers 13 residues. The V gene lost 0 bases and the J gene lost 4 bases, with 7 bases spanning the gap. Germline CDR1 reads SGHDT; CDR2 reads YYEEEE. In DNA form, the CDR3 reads TGTGCCAGCAGCTTGGACGGACCCACTGAAGCTTTCTTT. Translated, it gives CASSLDGPTEAFF.

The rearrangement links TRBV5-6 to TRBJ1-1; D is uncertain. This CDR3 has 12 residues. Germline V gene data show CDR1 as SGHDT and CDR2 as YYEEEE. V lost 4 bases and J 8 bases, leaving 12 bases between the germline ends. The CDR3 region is CASSQDPLEAFF. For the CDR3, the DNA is TGTGCCAGCAGCCAGGACCCTCTCGAAGCTTTCTTT.

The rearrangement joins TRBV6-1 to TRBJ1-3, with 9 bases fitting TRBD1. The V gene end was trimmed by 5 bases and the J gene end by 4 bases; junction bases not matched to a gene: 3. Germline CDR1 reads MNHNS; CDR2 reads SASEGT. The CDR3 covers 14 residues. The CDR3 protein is CASSSTGGGNTIYF. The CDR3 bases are TGTGCCAGCAGTTCGACAGGGGGAGGAAACACCATATATTTT.

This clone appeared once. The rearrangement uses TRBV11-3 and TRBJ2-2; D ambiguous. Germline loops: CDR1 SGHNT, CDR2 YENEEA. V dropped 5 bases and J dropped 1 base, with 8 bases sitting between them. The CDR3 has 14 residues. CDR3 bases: TGTGCCAGCAGCCTAGGACGGAACACCGGGGAGCTGTTTTTT. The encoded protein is CASSLGRNTGELFF.

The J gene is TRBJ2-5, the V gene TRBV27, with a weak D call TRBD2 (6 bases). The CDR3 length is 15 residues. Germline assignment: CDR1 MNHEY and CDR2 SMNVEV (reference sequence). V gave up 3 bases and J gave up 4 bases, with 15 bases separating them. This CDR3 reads CASSFSWLAAETQYF. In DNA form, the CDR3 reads TGTGCCAGCAGTTTCTCGTGGTTAGCGGCAGAGACCCAGTACTTC.